One sample yielded the 18 T cell receptor beta chains listed below, sequenced in a study of response to subunit inactivated influenza vaccine. TCRdb called the RT-PCR reads again in MiXCR, with one record for every CDR3 protein. This sample has just under 550,000 distinct CDR3 sequences, with under 25% found just once. Another study also made use of these data, one on T cells expressing NK-cell markers. From that paper: Making the TCR beta cDNA relied on 5'RACE template switching with UMIs.

The input for sequencing was CD4+ T cells sorted from PBMCs, taken 11 to 12 days after vaccination. All receptors come from a man between 50 and 59 years old who received an inactivated influenza vaccine.

Here the CDR3 DNA reads TGTGCCAGCAGCTTAACCCCGGGACAGGGTAATAATCGGCAGTACTTC. Its translation: CASSLTPGQGNNRQYF. The chain combines TRBV7-2 with TRBJ2-7; 9 bases are shared with TRBD1. Germline V lookup: CDR1 SGHTA, CDR2 FQGNSA. The CDR3 is 16 amino acids. V shed 2 bases, J shed 9 bases, and the junction held 14 bases outside the gene matches. Full variable domain (remainder filled in from reference TRBV7-2 and TRBJ2-7): GAGVSQSPSNKVTEKGKDVELRCDPISGHTALYWYRQSLGQGLEFLIYFQGNSAPDKSGLPSDRFSAERTGGSVSTLTIQRTQQEDSAVYLCASSLTPGQGNNRQYFGPGTRLTVT.

The chain carries TRBV4-2 and TRBJ1-4; D is unresolved. CDR1 is LGHNA and CDR2 is YNFKEQ in the germline V gene. CDR3 length: 16 amino acids. The V end was cut by 0 bases, the J end by 2 bases, with 10 bases between. CDR3 in DNA: TGTGCCAGCAGCCAAGATCTGTCCGGGACTAATGAAAAACTGTTTTTT. This codes for CASSQDLSGTNEKLFF.

The table lists this clonotype with a few counts. The CDR3 is CASSLGVTTGELFF. In DNA form, the CDR3 reads TGTGCCAGCAGCTTAGGGGTGACCACCGGGGAGCTGTTTTTT. The chain has TRBV7-9 and TRBJ2-2; D remains ambiguous. CDR1 is SEHNR, CDR2 FQNEAQ, per germline (reference sequence). The CDR3 contains 14 residues. Trimming removed 1 base at V and 4 bases at J, with 7 bases between.

This clonotype was observed at least ten times. The chain uses TRBV29-1 and TRBJ2-7; D gene unclear. V was pared by 4 bases and J by 0 bases, with 7 bases between. The CDR3 consists of 12 residues. From germline, CDR1 is SQVTM and CDR2 ANQGSEA. CDR3 amino acids: CSVVSRSYEQYF. CDR3 coding DNA: TGCAGCGTTGTGTCTCGCTCCTACGAGCAGTACTTC.

The chain recombines TRBV6-1 with TRBJ2-5; D is unresolved. This CDR3 comprises 13 residues. The V end lost 2 bases, the J end lost 4 bases, and 8 bases lay between the germline ends. Germline loops: CDR1 MNHNS, CDR2 SASEGT. The CDR3 DNA reads as TGTGCCAGCAGTGAAACCCTACGAGAGACCCAGTACTTC. Translation: CASSETLRETQYF.

This clonotype was observed a single time. This chain uses TRBV7-9 with TRBJ2-1; 8 nucleotides agree with TRBD2. The CDR3 sequence is 11 residues long. Germline loops: CDR1 SEHNR, CDR2 FQNEAQ (reference sequence). Unmatched junction bases numbered 3, after V lost 9 bases and J lost 8 bases. The CDR3 sequence: CASRGGDEQFF. CDR3 nucleotide sequence: TGTGCCAGTCGGGGGGGCGATGAGCAGTTCTTC.

The CDR3 DNA reads as TGTGCCAGCAGATCGAGGGACAGGGGGCGCAACTATGGCTACACCTTC. Translation: CASRSRDRGRNYGYTF. V gene TRBV12-3 or TRBV12-4 combines with J gene TRBJ1-2; 12 positions agree with TRBD1. CDR3 length: 16 residues. V lost 6 bases, J lost 2 bases, and 7 bases stayed unmatched.

V and J are TRBV4-2 and TRBJ1-3, with D hard to call. This CDR3 has 15 residues. Germline values: CDR1 LGHNA, CDR2 YNFKEQ. The V gene lost 0 bases and the J gene lost 5 bases, with 11 bases spanning the gap. In nucleotides, the CDR3 is TGTGCCAGCAGCCAAGATTATGGTGGGCGAAACACCATATATTTT. The encoded protein is CASSQDYGGRNTIYF.

V gene TRBV2 combines with J gene TRBJ1-4, with 9 bases lining up with TRBD1. The germline V gene has CDR1 SNHLY and CDR2 FYNNEI. V shed 8 bases, J shed 7 bases, and the junction held 8 bases outside the gene matches. This CDR3 has 14 amino acids. The CDR3 region has the DNA TGTGCCAGCTCTCAGGACAGGGGACTTGAAAAACTGTTTTTT. Its translation is CASSQDRGLEKLFF.

This chain connects TRBV5-1 to TRBJ2-7; 14 positions agree with TRBD2. Unmatched junction bases numbered 6, after V lost 3 bases and J lost 7 bases. Germline values: CDR1 SGHRS, CDR2 YFSETQ. The CDR3 extends over 15 amino acids. The CDR3 sequence is CASSWGLAGAGEQYF. CDR3 nucleotide sequence: TGCGCCAGCAGCTGGGGACTAGCGGGAGCAGGGGAGCAGTACTTC.

This chain joins TRBV7-9 and TRBJ2-2; the D is unclear. The V end lost 5 bases, the J end lost 3 bases, and 13 bases lay between the germline ends. This CDR3 is 15 amino acids long. Looked up from germline, CDR1 is SEHNR and CDR2 is FQNEAQ (reference sequence). The CDR3 nucleotides read TGTGCCAGCAGCCTACGAAGGACGGACACCGGGGAGCTGTTTTTT. Translated, it gives CASSLRRTDTGELFF.

This clonotype turned up a few times. V usage is TRBV29-1 and J usage is TRBJ1-3; D is unclear. The CDR3 is 15 residues long. V was cut by 6 bases and J by 0 bases, with 15 bases left in between. CDR1 is SQVTM, CDR2 ANQGSEA, per germline. In DNA, the CDR3 is TGCAGCGTCGAGACGGGCTTCCCCTCTGGAAACACCATATATTTT. This codes for CSVETGFPSGNTIYF.

The genes are TRBV20-1 and TRBJ2-1, with D possibly TRBD2 on 7 matching bases. The CDR3 extends over 15 amino acids. The germline V and J ends were trimmed by 3 bases and 1 base, with 13 bases remaining between them. Germline V CDR1 and CDR2: DFQATT, SNEGSKA (reference sequence). The CDR3 spells CSASGEGGSYNEQFF. CDR3 DNA sequence: TGCAGTGCTAGTGGGGAGGGGGGGTCCTACAATGAGCAGTTCTTC.

This clonotype was seen a single time. This chain uses TRBV20-1 with TRBJ2-7; 11 bases line up with TRBD2. Germline lookup yields CDR1 DFQATT and CDR2 SNEGSKA (reference sequence). The CDR3 runs 13 residues. Trimming removed 6 bases from V and 3 bases from J; junction bases left unmatched: 4. The CDR3 DNA sequence: TGCAGTGCCTCGACTAGCGGGATCTACGAGCAGTACTTC. As protein: CSASTSGIYEQYF.

This chain links TRBV20-1 with TRBJ2-7; 9 bases match TRBD1. The CDR3 has 15 amino acids. Germline lookup yields CDR1 DFQATT and CDR2 SNEGSKA (reference sequence). V lost 3 bases to trimming and J lost 5 bases; unmatched junction nucleotides: 11. The CDR3 protein is CSASPTGGMGHEQYF. CDR3 nucleotides: TGCAGTGCTAGCCCGACAGGGGGAATGGGACACGAGCAGTACTTC.

This sequence joins TRBV20-1 and TRBJ2-7, with 10 bases that match TRBD2. Germline V lookup: CDR1 DFQATT, CDR2 SNEGSKA (reference sequence). J gave up 2 bases and V 6 bases, and 7 bases lay outside the gene matches. This CDR3 is built from 14 residues. The CDR3 protein is CSAFTGTSAYEQYF. CDR3 in DNA: TGCAGTGCATTTACCGGGACTAGCGCCTACGAGCAGTACTTC.

The chain carries TRBV20-1 and TRBJ2-2; possibly TRBD1 for D (6 bases). The germline CDR1 and CDR2 sequences are DFQATT and SNEGSKA (reference sequence). The CDR3 is 14 residues long. V dropped 4 bases and J dropped 8 bases, with 17 bases sitting between them. CDR3 DNA sequence: TGCAGTGCTACAAGGACCGGGACAATGGGGGAGCTGTTTTTT. This sequence encodes CSATRTGTMGELFF.

This rearrangement joins TRBV5-6 to TRBJ2-3; no firm D call. CDR3 length: 13 residues. Germline CDR1 is SGHDT and CDR2 is YYEEEE. V was cut by 1 base and J by 5 bases, with 8 bases left in between. The CDR3 bases are TGTGCCAGCAGCTTGTTGTGGGGAGATACGCAGTATTTT. The encoded protein is CASSLLWGDTQYF.